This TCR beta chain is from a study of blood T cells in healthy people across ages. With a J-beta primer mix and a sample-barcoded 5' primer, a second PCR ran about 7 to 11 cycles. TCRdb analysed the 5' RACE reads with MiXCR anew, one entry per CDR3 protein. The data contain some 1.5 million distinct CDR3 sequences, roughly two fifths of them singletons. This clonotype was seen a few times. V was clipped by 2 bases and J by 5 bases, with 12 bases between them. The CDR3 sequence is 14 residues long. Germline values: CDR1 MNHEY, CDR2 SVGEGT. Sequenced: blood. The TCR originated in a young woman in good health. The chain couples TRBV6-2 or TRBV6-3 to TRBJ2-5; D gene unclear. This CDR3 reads CASSYEDGLETQYF. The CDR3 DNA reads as TGTGCCAGCAGTTACGAGGACGGATTGGAGACCCAGTACTTC.